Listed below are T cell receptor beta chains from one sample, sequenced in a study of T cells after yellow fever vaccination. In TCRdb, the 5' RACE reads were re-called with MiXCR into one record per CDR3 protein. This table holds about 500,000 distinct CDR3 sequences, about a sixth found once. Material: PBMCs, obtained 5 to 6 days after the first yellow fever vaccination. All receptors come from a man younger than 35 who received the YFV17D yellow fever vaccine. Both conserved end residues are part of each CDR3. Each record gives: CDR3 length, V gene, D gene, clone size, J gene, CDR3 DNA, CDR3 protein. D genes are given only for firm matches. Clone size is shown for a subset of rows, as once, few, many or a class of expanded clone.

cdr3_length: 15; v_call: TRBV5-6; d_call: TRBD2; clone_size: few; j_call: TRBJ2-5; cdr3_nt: TGTGCCAGCAGCCTACCCCCAACTAGCGCCGAGACCCAGTACTTC; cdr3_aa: CASSLPPTSAETQYF
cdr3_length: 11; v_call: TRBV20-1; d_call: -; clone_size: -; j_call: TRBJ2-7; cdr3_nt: TGCAGTGCTAGAGTCCCTGTGGAGCAGTACTTC; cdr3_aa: CSARVPVEQYF
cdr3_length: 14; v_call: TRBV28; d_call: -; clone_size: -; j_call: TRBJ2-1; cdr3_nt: TGTGCCAGCAGTTTATGGGACACCTACAATGAGCAGTTCTTC; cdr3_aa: CASSLWDTYNEQFF
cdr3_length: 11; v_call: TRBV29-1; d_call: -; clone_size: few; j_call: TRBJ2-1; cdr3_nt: TGCAGCGTTGACCTCTCCCCCCATGGGGTCTTC; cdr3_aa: CSVDLSPHGVF
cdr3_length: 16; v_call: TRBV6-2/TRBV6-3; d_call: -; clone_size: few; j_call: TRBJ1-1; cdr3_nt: TGTGCCAGCAGTTACCGACTCAGACAGACGAACACTGAAGCTTTCTTT; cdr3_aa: CASSYRLRQTNTEAFF
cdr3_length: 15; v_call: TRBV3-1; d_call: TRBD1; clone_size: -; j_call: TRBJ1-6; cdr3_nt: TGTGCCAGCAGCCAAGCAGGGGGCGGCGGTTCACCCCTCCACTTT; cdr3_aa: CASSQAGGGGSPLHF
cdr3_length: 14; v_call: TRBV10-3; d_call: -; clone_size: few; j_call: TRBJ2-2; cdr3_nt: TGTGCCACCACTAGCTCAGGAGGTGACGGGGAGCTGTTTTTT; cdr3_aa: CATTSSGGDGELFF
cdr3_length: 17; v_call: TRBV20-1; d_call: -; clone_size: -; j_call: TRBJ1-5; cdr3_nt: TGCAGTGCTAGAGATGGAGGCAGGTCCTTTAACAATCAGCCCCAGCATTTT; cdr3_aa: CSARDGGRSFNNQPQHF
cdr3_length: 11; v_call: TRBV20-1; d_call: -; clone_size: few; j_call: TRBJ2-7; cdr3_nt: TGCAGTGCTAGAGATATCTACGAGCAGTACTTC; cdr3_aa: CSARDIYEQYF
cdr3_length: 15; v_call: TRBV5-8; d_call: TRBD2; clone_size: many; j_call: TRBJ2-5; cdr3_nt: TGTGCCAGCAGCGATAGCGGGGGGGCCGGAGAGACCCAGTACTTC; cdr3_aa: CASSDSGGAGETQYF
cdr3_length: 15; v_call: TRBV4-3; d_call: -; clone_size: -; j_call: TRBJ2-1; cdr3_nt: TGCGCCAGCAGCCAAGGGGGGGCTCTATACAATGAGCAGTTCTTC; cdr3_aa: CASSQGGALYNEQFF
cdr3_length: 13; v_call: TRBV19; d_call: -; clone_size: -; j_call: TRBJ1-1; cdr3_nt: TGTGCCAGTAGTATGACGCGGAACACTGAAGCTTTCTTT; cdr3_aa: CASSMTRNTEAFF
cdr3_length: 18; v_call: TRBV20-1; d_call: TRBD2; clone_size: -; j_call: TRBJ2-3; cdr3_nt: TGCAGTGCTAGGGCGGCGGGGGTTGGGCGAACTAGCACAGATACGCAGTATTTT; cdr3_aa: CSARAAGVGRTSTDTQYF
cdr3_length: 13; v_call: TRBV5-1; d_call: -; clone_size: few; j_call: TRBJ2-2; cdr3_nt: TGCGCCAGCGCGGGACAGATTGGCGGGGAGCTGTTTTTT; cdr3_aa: CASAGQIGGELFF
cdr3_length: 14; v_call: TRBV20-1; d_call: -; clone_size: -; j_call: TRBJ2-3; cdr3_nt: TGCAGCGAAGGATCGGACGGTGGCACAGATACGCAGTATTTT; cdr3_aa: CSEGSDGGTDTQYF
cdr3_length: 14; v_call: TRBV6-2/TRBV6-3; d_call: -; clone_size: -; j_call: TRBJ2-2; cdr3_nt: TGTGCCAGCCGATACGCAGGGGAACACCGGGAGCTGTTTTTT; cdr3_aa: CASRYAGEHRELFF
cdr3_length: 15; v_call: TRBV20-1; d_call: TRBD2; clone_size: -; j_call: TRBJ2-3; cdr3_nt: TGCAGTGCCGGAGGAAGAGCGGGGAACACAGATACGCAGTATTTT; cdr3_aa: CSAGGRAGNTDTQYF
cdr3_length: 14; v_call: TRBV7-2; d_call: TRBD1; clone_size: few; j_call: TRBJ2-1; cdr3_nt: TGTGCCAGCGCGCTACTGGGACAGTACAATGAGCAGTTCTTC; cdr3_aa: CASALLGQYNEQFF
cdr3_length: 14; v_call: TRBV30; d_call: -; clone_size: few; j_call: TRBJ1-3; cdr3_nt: TGTGCCTGGAGTTGGGTGAGCTCTGGAAACACCATATATTTT; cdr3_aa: CAWSWVSSGNTIYF
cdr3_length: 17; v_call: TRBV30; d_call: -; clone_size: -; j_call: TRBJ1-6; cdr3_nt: TGTGCCTGGAGTGTACCGCAGGGGAGCTCCTATAATTCACCCCTCCACTTT; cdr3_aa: CAWSVPQGSSYNSPLHF
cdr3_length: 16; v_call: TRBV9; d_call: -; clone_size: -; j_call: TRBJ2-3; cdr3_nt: TGTGCCAGCAGCGTAGACTGGGAGAGTAGTGGAGATACGCAGTATTTT; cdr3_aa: CASSVDWESSGDTQYF
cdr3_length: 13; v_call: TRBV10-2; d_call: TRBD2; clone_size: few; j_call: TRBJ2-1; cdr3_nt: TGCGCCAGCACTGGCGGGGGGGGGAAAGAGCAGTTCTTC; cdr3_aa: CASTGGGGKEQFF
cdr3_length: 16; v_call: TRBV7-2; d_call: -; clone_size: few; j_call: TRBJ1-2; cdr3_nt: TGTGCCAGCAGCTTAGGACAGGTCCTAGCTAACTATGGCTACACCTTC; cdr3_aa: CASSLGQVLANYGYTF
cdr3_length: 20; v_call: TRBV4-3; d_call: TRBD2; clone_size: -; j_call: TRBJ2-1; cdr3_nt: TGCGCCAGCAGCCAAGATCTCTTGCGGGGGGGACCAAACGTTTACAATGAGCAGTTCTTC; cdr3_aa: CASSQDLLRGGPNVYNEQFF
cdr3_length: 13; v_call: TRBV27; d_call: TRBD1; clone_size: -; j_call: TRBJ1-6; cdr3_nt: TGTGCCAGCAGTCCAGGGACAGCCTCACCCCTCCACTTT; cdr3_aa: CASSPGTASPLHF
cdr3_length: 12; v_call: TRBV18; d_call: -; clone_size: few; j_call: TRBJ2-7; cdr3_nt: TGTGCCAGCTCCCGACGGACAGACGAGCAGTACTTC; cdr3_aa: CASSRRTDEQYF
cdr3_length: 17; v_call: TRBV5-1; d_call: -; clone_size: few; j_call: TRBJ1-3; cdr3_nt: TGCGCCAGCAGACCACGCTGGGAAATCCTGCCTGGAAACACCATATATTTT; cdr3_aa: CASRPRWEILPGNTIYF
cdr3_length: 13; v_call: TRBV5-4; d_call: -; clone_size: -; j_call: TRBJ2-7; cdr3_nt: TGTGCCAGCACCACAGGGGGGGAATACGAGCAGTACTTC; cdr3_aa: CASTTGGEYEQYF
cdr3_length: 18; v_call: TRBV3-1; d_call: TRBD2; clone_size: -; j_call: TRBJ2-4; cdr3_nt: TGTACCTGCAGCCGGACCGCTAGCGGGGACCTAGCCAAAAACATTCAGTACTTC; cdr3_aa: CTCSRTASGDLAKNIQYF
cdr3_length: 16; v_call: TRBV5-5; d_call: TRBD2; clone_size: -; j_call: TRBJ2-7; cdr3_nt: TGTGCCAGCAGCTCGGTCACCGGGACTAGCGGAACCGAGCAGTACTTC; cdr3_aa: CASSSVTGTSGTEQYF
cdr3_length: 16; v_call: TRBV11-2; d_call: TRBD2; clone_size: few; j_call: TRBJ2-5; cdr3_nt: TGTGCCAGCAGCTTTAACCCTAGCGGGGGTCAAGAGACCCAGTACTTC; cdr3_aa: CASSFNPSGGQETQYF
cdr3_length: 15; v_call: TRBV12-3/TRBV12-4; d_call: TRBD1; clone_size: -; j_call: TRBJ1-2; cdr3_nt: TGTGCCAGCATCAAAACAGGACAGGCAGTCTATGGCTACACCTTC; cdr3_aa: CASIKTGQAVYGYTF
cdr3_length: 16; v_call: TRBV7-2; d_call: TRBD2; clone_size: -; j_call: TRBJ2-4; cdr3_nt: TGTGCCAGCAGGCACGGGACTACCCGTCCTGAAAACATTCAGTACTTC; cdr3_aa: CASRHGTTRPENIQYF
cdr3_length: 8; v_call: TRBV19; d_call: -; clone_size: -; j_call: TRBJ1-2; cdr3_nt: TGTGCCACCGAGGGCTACACCTTC; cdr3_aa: CATEGYTF
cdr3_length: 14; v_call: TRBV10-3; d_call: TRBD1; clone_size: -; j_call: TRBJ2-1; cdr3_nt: TGTGCCATCCGACAGGGATCTGGTAAGAATGAGCAGTTCTTC; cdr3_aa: CAIRQGSGKNEQFF
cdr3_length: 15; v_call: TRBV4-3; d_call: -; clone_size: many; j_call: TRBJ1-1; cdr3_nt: TGCGCCAGCAGCCAAGATGAGGGGTGGGGAACTGAAGCTTTCTTT; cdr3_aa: CASSQDEGWGTEAFF
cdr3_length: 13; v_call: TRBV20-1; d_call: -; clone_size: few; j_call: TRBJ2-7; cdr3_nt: TGCAGTGCTAGAGCAGGGCTAGCCTACGAGCAGTACTTC; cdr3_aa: CSARAGLAYEQYF